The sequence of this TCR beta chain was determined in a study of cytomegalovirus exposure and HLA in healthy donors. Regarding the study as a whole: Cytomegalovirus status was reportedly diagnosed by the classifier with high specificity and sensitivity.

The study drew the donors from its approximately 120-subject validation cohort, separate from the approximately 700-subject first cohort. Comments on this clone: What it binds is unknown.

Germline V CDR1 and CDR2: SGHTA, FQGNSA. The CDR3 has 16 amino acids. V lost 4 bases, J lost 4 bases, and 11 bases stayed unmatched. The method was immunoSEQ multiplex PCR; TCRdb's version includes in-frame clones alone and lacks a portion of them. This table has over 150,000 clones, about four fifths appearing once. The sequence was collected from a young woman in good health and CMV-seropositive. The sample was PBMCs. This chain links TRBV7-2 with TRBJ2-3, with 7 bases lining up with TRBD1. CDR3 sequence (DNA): TGTGCCAGCAGCTCAATTCGGGGACAGTACCCAGATACGCAGTATTTT. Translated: CASSSIRGQYPDTQYF. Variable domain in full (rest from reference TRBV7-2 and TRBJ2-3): GAGVSQSPSNKVTEKGKDVELRCDPISGHTALYWYRQSLGQGLEFLIYFQGNSAPDKSGLPSDRFSAERTGGSVSTLTIQRTQQEDSAVYLCASSSIRGQYPDTQYFGPGTRLTVL.